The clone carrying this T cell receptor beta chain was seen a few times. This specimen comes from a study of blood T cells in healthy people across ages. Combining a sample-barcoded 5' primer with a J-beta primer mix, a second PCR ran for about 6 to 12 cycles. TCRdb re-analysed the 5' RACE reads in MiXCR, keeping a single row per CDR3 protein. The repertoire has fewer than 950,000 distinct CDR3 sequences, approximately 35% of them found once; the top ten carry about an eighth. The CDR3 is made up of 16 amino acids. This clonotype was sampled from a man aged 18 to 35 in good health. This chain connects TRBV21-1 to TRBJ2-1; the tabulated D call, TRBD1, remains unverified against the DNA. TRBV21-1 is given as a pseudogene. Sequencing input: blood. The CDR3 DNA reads TGTGCCAGCAGCAAAGTTTTAGGGGGGTCCTACAATGAGCAGTTCTTC. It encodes CASSKVLGGSYNEQFF.